The subject of this entry is one T cell receptor beta chain. The specificity of this receptor is unknown. No much larger clone exists at a distance of one base, and base qualities are not known. Trimming leaves V shorter by 2 bases and J shorter by 4 bases, with the junction holding 2 bases beyond the gene matches. The CDR3 measures 15 amino acids from cysteine to phenylalanine. Solely the CDR3 DNA is kept, with 45 bases framed from the first base. The germline V gene sets CDR1 to SGDLS and CDR2 to YYNGEE. Collaborating institutions collected whole blood in K2EDTA tubes following their own protocols. For TCRbeta analysis, collaborators shipped samples in one of three forms: frozen whole blood, isolated PBMCs, or DNA extracted from either of those sample types. The data belong to a study of blood T cell repertoires in COVID-19 (dated by TCRdb to between 2020 and 2021). In terms of the full investigation: Samples from collaborators originated in the United States, Italy and Spain and spanned both the acute and convalescent phases of COVID-19. The material from the prospective study consisted of cDNA or gDNA derived from T cells, B-cell-depleted T cells, or PBMCs. Deeply sampled blood TCRbeta repertoires from subjects exposed to, actively infected with, or recovered from COVID-19 were included in the dataset. The repertoires were made available in a free public database intended to serve as a resource for research on the immune response to SARS-CoV-2. Samples were obtained from the ongoing ImmuneRACE study (first 160 participants) and from 1,254 subjects provided by 6 global collaborators. Sample metadata almost always included a de-identified subject ID, COVID-19 status, age in years and sex. Where HLA class I and class II types were available, the types were taken from metadata supplied by the sample provider, not from assay-based typing. What the authors observed across the whole study: Clinical and demographic metadata were provided uncurated, with the amount varying by source and participant.

TCRbeta CDR3 regions were amplified from genomic DNA by means of the immunoSEQ Assay, a bias-controlled multiplex PCR. The source study handled its data this way. The number of nucleated cells in each sample was estimated by amplification of reference gene primers within the assay. Sequence reads were collapsed and filtered to measure the absolute abundance of every unique TCRbeta CDR3 rearrangement. For each sample, productive Simpson clonality was calculated by taking the square root of Simpson's diversity index across productive rearrangements. The source is immuneACCESS, and TCRdb retained only in-frame sequences with V and J called. Part of the clones is not carried over; for the studies checked, unresolved V genes explain less than half of this, and the remainder is unexplained. Clone size and V and J calls were adopted from that table, with D and trimming inferred from the DNA. The sample contains around 200,000 clones, about 83% of them found a single time. The top ten constitute 2.5% to 3% of the sample.

Sequenced: peripheral blood. The V and J segments used are TRBV9 and TRBJ2-2; TRBD1 lines up with 10 middle nucleotides. This clonotype was sampled from a middle-aged woman with active or convalescent COVID-19. The encoded CDR3 is CASSVRTGGTGELFF. The DNA reads as follows: TGTGCCAGCAGCGTCCGGACAGGGGGCACCGGGGAGCTGTTTTTT.